This T cell receptor (beta chain) was observed in a study of vaccination and CD4 T cells after COVID-19. Study background: Overlapping spike peptides from SARS-CoV-2, HCoV-NL63, HCoV-OC43 and HCoV-229E served to stimulate the cells.

Treatment reported: roughly ten-day PBMC culture with coronavirus spike peptide pools or control peptides (ViraFEST assay). Sequence data for DNA of cultured CD4+ T cells were generated by the Oncomine TCR Beta short-read assay. A single record per CDR3 protein comes from TCRdb applying MiXCR to the PCR reads. Of roughly 13,000 distinct CDR3 sequences in the sample, around 57% were seen once. A word on this clonotype: Its antigen is still unknown.

In germline, CDR1 is SQVTM, CDR2 ANQGSEA. CDR3 length: 13 amino acids. The germline V and J ends were trimmed by 3 bases and 7 bases, with 15 bases remaining between them. The chain joins TRBV29-1 to TRBJ1-2; D possibly corresponds to TRBD1 (5 bases). Sequenced: CD4+ T cells from blood, cultured in vitro. The sequence was collected from a human donor who had recovered from COVID-19. The CDR3 sequence: CSVDREGIAGYTF. CDR3 bases: TGCAGCGTTGATCGAGAGGGGATAGCTGGCTACACCTTC.